The rows below give T cell receptor beta chains drawn from one sample of a study of metastatic and nonmetastatic thyroid tumors. TCRdb reprocessed the PCR reads using MiXCR. This sample has some 14,000 clones, with around a quarter found just once. The sequenced material came from blood. These TCRs come from a female donor with papillary thyroid cancer or a benign thyroid nodule (not recorded which). Some clones in this sample may be carry-over from other donors' samples. CDR3s leave out the opening cysteine and the closing phenylalanine or tryptophan.

CDR3aa	j_gene	len	v_gene
ASLGAGYSPLH	TRBJ1-6	11	TRBV2
ASSYGTSGSGGPNEQY	TRBJ2-7	16	TRBV5-1
ASSLGAPQGLDGYT	TRBJ1-2	14	TRBV12-3/TRBV12-4
ASRGGAGTGGTLRTGELF	TRBJ2-2	18	TRBV7-2
ASSYSNGDEKY	TRBJ2-7	11	TRBV6-2/TRBV6-3
ASSPDSNEQY	TRBJ2-7	10	TRBV18
ASSLQYNQPQH	TRBJ1-5	11	TRBV6-1
ASSYTSGRGDGELF	TRBJ2-2	14	TRBV18
ASSALLADINQPQH	TRBJ1-5	14	TRBV6-1
AWRTGRNYGYT	TRBJ1-2	11	TRBV30
ASSVDSWDYEQY	TRBJ2-7	12	TRBV9
ASSPDVNTEAF	TRBJ1-1	11	TRBV18
ASSSGAQRGYEQY	TRBJ2-7	13	TRBV5-1
ASSQGGGTQY	TRBJ2-7	10	TRBV3-1
ASSDRRTSNSPLH	TRBJ1-6	13	TRBV19
ASSNGWGSGNTIY	TRBJ1-3	13	TRBV7-3
ASSPLFQGEETQY	TRBJ2-5	13	TRBV5-1
ASSEKVGLYQPQH	TRBJ1-5	13	TRBV6-1
ASGRDRALSGANVLT	TRBJ2-6	15	TRBV6-1
ALCEEAGLHTGELF	TRBJ2-2	14	TRBV10-3
ASSLLSGTNTEAF	TRBJ1-1	13	TRBV5-1
ASSWADYGYT	TRBJ1-2	10	TRBV7-9
ASSLRGSTEAF	TRBJ1-1	11	TRBV27
ASSYQGGNSPLH	TRBJ1-6	12	TRBV11-3
ASNFGGNRGQSNQPQH	TRBJ1-5	16	TRBV6-2/TRBV6-3